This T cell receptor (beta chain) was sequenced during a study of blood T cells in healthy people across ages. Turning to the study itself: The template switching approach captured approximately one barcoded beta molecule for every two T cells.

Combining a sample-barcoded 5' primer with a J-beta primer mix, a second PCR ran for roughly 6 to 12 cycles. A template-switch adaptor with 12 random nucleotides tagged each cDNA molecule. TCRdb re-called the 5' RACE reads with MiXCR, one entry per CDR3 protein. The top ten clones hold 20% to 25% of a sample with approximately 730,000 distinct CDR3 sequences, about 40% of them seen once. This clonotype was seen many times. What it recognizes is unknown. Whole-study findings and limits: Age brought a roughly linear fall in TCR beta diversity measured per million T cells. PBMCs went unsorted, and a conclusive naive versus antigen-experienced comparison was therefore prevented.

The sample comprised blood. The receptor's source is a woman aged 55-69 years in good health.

CDR3: CSAVQGFEQFF. For the CDR3, the DNA is TGCAGTGCTGTACAGGGTTTTGAGCAGTTCTTC. This rearrangement joins TRBV20-1 to TRBJ2-1, with a tentative D call TRBD1 (6 bases). The germline gives CDR1 DFQATT, CDR2 SNEGSKA (reference sequence). There are 11 residues in the CDR3. Trimming took 5 bases from V and 9 from J, leaving 11 bases between them.